This T cell receptor beta chain was captured by sequencing in a study of blood T cell repertoires in COVID-19. The assay was immunoSEQ multiplex PCR, and TCRdb's table has in-frame clones only and misses some. The data contain 200,000 to 250,000 clones, around four fifths of them seen just once; the ten biggest clones take up 15%. Either two negative PCRs, clearance, or symptom resolution qualified Cohort 3 donors as recovered. The length of the CDR3 is 14 residues. Germline V gene lookup returns CDR1 GTSNPN and CDR2 SVGIG (reference sequence). V lost 0 bases to trimming and J lost 7 bases, with 10 bases between them.

The clonotype was recovered from a man in his forties who had recovered from COVID-19. V gene TRBV30 combines with J gene TRBJ1-6; D call uncertain. Sequencing used PBMCs or T cells enriched from blood (not recorded which). Written as DNA, the CDR3 is TGTGCCTGGAGTGTAGCAAACGGGAATTCACCCCTCCACTTT. Its protein product is CAWSVANGNSPLHF.